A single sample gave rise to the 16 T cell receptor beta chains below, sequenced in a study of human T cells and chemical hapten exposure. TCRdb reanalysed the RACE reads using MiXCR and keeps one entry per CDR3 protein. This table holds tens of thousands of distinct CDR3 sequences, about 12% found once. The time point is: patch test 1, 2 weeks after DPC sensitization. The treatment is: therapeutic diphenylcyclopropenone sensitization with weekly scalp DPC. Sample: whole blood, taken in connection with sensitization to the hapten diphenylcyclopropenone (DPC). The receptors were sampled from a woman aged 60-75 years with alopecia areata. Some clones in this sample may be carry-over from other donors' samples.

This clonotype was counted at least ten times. DNA of the CDR3: TGTGCCAGCAGTCGATCGACTAGCGGGGGGGCGGAGACCCAGTACTTC. Its protein product is CASSRSTSGGAETQYF. V gene TRBV6-5 combines with J gene TRBJ2-5; 14 nucleotides line up with TRBD2. The CDR3 totals 16 residues. Germline lookup yields CDR1 MNHEY and CDR2 SVGAGI. After removal of 5 bases from V and 5 bases from J, the junction contained 7 bases not matched to a gene.

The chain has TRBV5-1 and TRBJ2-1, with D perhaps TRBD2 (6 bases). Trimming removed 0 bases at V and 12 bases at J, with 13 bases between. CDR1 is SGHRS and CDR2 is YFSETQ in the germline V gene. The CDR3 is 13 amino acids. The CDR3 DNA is TGCGCCAGCAGCTTGGGTCAAACGGGAGCGCAGTTCTTC. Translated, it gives CASSLGQTGAQFF.

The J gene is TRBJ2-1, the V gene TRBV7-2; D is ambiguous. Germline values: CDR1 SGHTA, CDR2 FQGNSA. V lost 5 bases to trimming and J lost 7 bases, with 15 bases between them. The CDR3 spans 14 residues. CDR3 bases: TGTGCCAGCAGCCCCGATCTGTCTTGGAATGAGCAGTTCTTC. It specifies CASSPDLSWNEQFF.

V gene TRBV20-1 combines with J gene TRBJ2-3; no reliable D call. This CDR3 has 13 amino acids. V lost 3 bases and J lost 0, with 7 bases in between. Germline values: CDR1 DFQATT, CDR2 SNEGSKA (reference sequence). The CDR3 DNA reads TGCAGTGCTAGTAACCCCAGCACAGATACGCAGTATTTT. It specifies CSASNPSTDTQYF.

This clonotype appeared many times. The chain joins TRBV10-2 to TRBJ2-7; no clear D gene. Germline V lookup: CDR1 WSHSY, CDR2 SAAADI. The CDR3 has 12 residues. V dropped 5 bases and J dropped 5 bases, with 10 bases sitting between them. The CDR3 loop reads CASSTGLNEQYF. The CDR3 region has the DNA TGCGCCAGCAGTACTGGGTTGAACGAGCAGTACTTC.

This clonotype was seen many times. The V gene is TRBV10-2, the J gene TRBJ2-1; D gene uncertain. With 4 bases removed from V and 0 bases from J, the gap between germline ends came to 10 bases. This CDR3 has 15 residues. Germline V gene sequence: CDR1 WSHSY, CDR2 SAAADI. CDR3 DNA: TGCGCCAGCAGTGTAGGGCGGAACTCCTACAATGAGCAGTTCTTC. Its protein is CASSVGRNSYNEQFF.

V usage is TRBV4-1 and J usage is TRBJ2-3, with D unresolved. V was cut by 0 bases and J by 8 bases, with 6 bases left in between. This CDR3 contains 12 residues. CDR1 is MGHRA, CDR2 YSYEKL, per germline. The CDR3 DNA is TGCGCCAGCAGCCAAGAAAGGTTTACGCAGTATTTT. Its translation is CASSQERFTQYF.

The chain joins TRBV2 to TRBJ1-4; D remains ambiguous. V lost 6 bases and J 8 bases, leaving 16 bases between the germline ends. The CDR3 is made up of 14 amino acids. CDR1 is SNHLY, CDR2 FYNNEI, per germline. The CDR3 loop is CASRVERTDEKLFF. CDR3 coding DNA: TGTGCCAGCAGAGTGGAGAGAACGGACGAAAAACTGTTTTTT.

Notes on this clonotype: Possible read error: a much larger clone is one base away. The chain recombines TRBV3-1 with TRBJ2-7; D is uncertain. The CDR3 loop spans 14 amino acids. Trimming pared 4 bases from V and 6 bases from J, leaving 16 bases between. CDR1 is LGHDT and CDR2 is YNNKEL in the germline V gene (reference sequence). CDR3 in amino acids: CASSPTIRNAEQYF. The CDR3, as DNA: TGTGCCAGCAGCCCGACGATACGAAACGCCGAGCAGTACTTC.

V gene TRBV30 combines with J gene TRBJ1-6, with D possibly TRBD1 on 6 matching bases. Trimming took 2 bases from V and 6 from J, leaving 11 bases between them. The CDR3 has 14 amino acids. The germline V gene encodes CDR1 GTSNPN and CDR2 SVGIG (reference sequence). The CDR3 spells CAWSPRGPNSPLHF. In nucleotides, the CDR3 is TGTGCCTGGAGTCCCAGGGGCCCTAATTCACCCCTCCACTTT.

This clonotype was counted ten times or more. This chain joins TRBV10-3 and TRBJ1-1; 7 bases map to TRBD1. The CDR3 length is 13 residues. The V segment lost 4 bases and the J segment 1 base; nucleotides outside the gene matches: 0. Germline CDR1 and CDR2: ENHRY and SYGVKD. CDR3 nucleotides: TGTGCCATCAGTGGGACAGGGAACACTGAAGCTTTCTTT. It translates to CAISGTGNTEAFF.

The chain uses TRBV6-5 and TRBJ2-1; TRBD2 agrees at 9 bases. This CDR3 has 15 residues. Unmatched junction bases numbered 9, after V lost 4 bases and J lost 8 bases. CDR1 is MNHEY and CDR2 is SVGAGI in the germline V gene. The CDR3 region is CASSSAAGGPDEQFF. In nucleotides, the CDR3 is TGTGCCAGCAGTTCTGCTGCGGGGGGGCCGGATGAGCAGTTCTTC.

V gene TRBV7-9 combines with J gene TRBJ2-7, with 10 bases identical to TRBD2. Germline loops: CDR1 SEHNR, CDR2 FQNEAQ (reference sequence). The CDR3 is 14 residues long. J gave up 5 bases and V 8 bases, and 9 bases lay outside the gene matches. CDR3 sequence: CASVGIAGGNEQYF. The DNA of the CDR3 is TGTGCCAGCGTCGGAATAGCGGGGGGTAACGAGCAGTACTTC.

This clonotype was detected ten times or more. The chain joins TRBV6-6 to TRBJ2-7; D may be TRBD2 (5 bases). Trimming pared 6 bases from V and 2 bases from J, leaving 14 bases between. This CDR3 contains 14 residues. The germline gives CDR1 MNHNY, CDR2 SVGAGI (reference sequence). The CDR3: CASSWAGRTYEQYF. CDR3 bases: TGTGCCAGCAGCTGGGCGGGCAGAACCTACGAGCAGTACTTC.

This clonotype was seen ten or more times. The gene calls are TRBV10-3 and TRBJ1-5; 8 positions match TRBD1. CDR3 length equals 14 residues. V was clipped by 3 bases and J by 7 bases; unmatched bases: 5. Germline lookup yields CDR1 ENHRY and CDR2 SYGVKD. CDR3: CAISETGGRQPQHF. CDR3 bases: TGTGCCATCAGTGAAACAGGGGGTAGACAGCCCCAGCATTTT.

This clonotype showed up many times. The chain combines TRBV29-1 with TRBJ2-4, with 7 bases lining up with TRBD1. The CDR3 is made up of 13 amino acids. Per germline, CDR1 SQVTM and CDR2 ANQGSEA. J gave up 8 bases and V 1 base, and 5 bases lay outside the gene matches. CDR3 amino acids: CSVEVTGADIQYF. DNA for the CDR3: TGCAGCGTTGAAGTCACAGGGGCGGACATTCAGTACTTC. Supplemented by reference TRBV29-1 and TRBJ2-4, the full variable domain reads SAVISQKPSRDICQRGTSLTIQCQVDSQVTMMFWYRQQPGQSLTLIATANQGSEATYESGFVIDKFPISRPNLTFSTLTVSNMSPEDSSIYLCSVEVTGADIQYFGAGTRLSVL.